Following are 9 T cell receptor beta chains from one sample sequenced in a study of breast tumors, draining lymph nodes, adjacent tissues. TCRdb re-analysed the multiplex PCR reads in MiXCR, keeping a single row per CDR3 protein. The repertoire holds some 21,000 distinct CDR3 sequences, with around 41% as singletons. Sequencing used breast tumor tissue. The source is a female donor with breast cancer. Some clones in this sample may be carry-over from other donors' samples.

This clonotype was counted many times. The V call is TRBV7-9, the J call TRBJ2-3, with a weak D call TRBD1 (5 bases). V lost 6 bases to trimming and J lost 1 base, with 17 bases between them. The germline gives CDR1 SEHNR, CDR2 FQNEAQ (reference sequence). The CDR3 length is 16 residues. CDR3 sequence (DNA): TGTGCCAGCAGAGCCAACAGGCCGACTGGCACAGATACGCAGTATTTT. This translates into CASRANRPTGTDTQYF.

This clonotype turned up a few times. The chain has TRBV19 and TRBJ2-1; D remains ambiguous. The ends were cut back, 4 bases at V and 6 bases at J, with 16 bases in the middle. Germline CDR1 reads LNHDA; CDR2 reads SQIVND (reference sequence). This CDR3 contains 15 residues. The CDR3 loop is CASSNNIVWANEQFF. CDR3 nucleotides: TGTGCCAGTAGTAACAATATCGTGTGGGCCAATGAGCAGTTCTTC.

J is TRBJ2-3 and V is TRBV20-1, with TRBD2 matching 11 bases. This CDR3 region has 14 residues. Trimming took 6 bases from V and 9 from J; bases not matched to a gene: 11. Germline V gives CDR1 DFQATT, CDR2 SNEGSKA (reference sequence). In DNA form, the CDR3 reads TGCAGTGCCCCGGGGCTAGCGGGAGGAGAGACGCAGTATTTT. This encodes CSAPGLAGGETQYF.

The chain is built from TRBV19 and TRBJ1-5, with TRBD1 as a possible D gene (6 bases). V shed 4 bases and J shed 2 bases, with 9 bases lying between them. CDR3 length: 14 amino acids. Looked up from germline, CDR1 is LNHDA and CDR2 is SQIVND (reference sequence). The CDR3 here is CASSTYRGNQPQHF. In DNA, the CDR3 is TGTGCCAGTAGTACATACAGGGGCAATCAGCCCCAGCATTTT. The whole variable domain, remainder taken from reference TRBV19 and TRBJ1-5, is DGGITQSPKYLFRKEGQNVTLSCEQNLNHDAMYWYRQDPGQGLRLIYYSQIVNDFQKGDIAEGYSVSREKKESFPLTVTSAQKNPTAFYLCASSTYRGNQPQHFGDGTRLSIL.

This chain connects TRBV29-1 to TRBJ2-1, with 9 positions matching TRBD1. The ends lost 6 bases at V and 8 bases at J; junction bases unmatched: 2. Looked up from germline, CDR1 is SQVTM and CDR2 is ANQGSEA. The CDR3 consists of 11 residues. In nucleotides, the CDR3 is TGCAGCGTGGGACAGGGTCATGAGCAGTTCTTC. This codes for CSVGQGHEQFF.

This clonotype is labeled as medium-sized. This sequence joins TRBV11-2 and TRBJ2-3, with unresolved D. V lost 5 bases and J 0 bases, leaving 12 bases between the germline ends. Germline V gene sequence: CDR1 SGHAT, CDR2 FQNNGV. The CDR3 spans 15 residues. The CDR3 region has the DNA TGTGCCAGCAGCCCGCAGTTGGCGAGCACAGATACGCAGTATTTT. This translates into CASSPQLASTDTQYF. Supplemented by reference TRBV11-2 and TRBJ2-3, the full variable domain reads EAGVAQSPRYKIIEKRQSVAFWCNPISGHATLYWYQQILGQGPKLLIQFQNNGVVDDSQLPKDRFSAERLKGVDSTLKIQPAKLEDSAVYLCASSPQLASTDTQYFGPGTRLTVL.

There are many counts of this clonotype. The J gene is TRBJ2-5, the V gene TRBV7-9, with D possibly called TRBD1 or TRBD2 (6 bases each). The germline V and J ends were trimmed by 6 bases and 2 bases, with 13 bases remaining between them. The CDR3 runs to 14 residues. The germline V gene encodes CDR1 SEHNR and CDR2 FQNEAQ (reference sequence). The CDR3 coding sequence is TGTGCCAGCAGGGGGGGCGGGATTCAAGAGACCCAGTACTTC. It is translated as CASRGGGIQETQYF.

The chain has TRBV20-1 and TRBJ1-5; tentative D call: TRBD1 (5 bases). V lost 1 base, J lost 2 bases, and 9 bases lay in between. The CDR3 spans 14 residues. Per germline, CDR1 DFQATT and CDR2 SNEGSKA (reference sequence). The CDR3 region is CSARAGLGNQPQHF. The CDR3, as DNA: TGCAGTGCTAGAGCGGGGCTCGGCAATCAGCCCCAGCATTTT.

This chain connects TRBV20-1 to TRBJ1-6, with 7 bases that match TRBD1. The CDR3 spans 16 residues. Germline CDR1 and CDR2: DFQATT and SNEGSKA (reference sequence). V lost 1 base, J lost 7 bases, and 10 bases stayed unmatched. CDR3 loop: CSARGGVGTVNSPLHF. CDR3 in DNA: TGCAGTGCTAGAGGGGGGGTAGGGACAGTCAATTCACCCCTCCACTTT.